A selection of T cell receptor beta chains follows, all from one sample in a study of post-analysis software for immune sequencing data. TCRdb re-analysed the PCR reads in MiXCR, keeping a single row per CDR3 protein. The sample contains some 890,000 distinct CDR3 sequences, about 53% of which appear only once. The sample consisted of blood. Source of these receptors: a girl aged 10 to 17 with multiple sclerosis. Each CDR3 is given with its conserved first and last residue. The D gene is left open where the match is weak. Size values are once, few and many counts, or a class for expanded clones, and some rows have none.

clone_size d_call j_call v_call cdr3_nt cdr3_aa
- - TRBJ2-1 TRBV20-1 TGCAGTGCTAGAGGCCCGGGCGGGCGGAATGAGCAGTTCTTC CSARGPGGRNEQFF
- TRBD2 TRBJ2-7 TRBV20-1 TGCAGTGCTAGAACCGCCCAGACGGGGGGAGCCGAGCAGTACTTC CSARTAQTGGAEQYF
once - TRBJ2-7 TRBV6-5 TGTGCCAGCAGTTACTCCTCAGTAGGGGTCGTCTACGAGCAGTACTTC CASSYSSVGVVYEQYF
- TRBD1 TRBJ2-7 TRBV6-6 TGTGCCAGCAGGGGCCCCCGGGACAGCTCCTACGAGCAGTACTTC CASRGPRDSSYEQYF
few TRBD2 TRBJ2-3 TRBV20-1 TGCAGTGCTAGAGCCCTGTCCCAGGGGGGGCTAGCGGGAGGTGAGGAGCAGTATTTT CSARALSQGGLAGGEEQYF
few - TRBJ1-5 TRBV20-1 TGCAGTGCTATTCAAGGGGGGGCCAATCAGCCCCAGCATTTT CSAIQGGANQPQHF
- TRBD2 TRBJ2-1 TRBV7-7 TGTGCTAGCAGCCCTCACCCCCCGACTAGCGGAACGTACAATGAGCAGTTCTTC CASSPHPPTSGTYNEQFF
- TRBD1 TRBJ2-2 TRBV29-1 TGCAGCGCGGACAGGACGAACACCGGGGAGCGGTTTTTT CSADRTNTGERFF
- TRBD2 TRBJ2-1 TRBV5-1 TGCGCCAGCAGCTTTTACGGGACTAGCGGGACCTACAATGAGCAGTTCTTC CASSFYGTSGTYNEQFF
- TRBD2 TRBJ2-5 TRBV3-1 TGTGCCAGCAGCCAGACTAGCGCACAAGAGACCCAGTACTTC CASSQTSAQETQYF
- - TRBJ2-7 TRBV20-1 TGCAGTGCTGGGCCCCAGGACAGACCTCCCCAGCAGTACTTC CSAGPQDRPPQQYF
- TRBD1 TRBJ2-3 TRBV15 TGTGCCACCAGCAGCACTGTGACCCCCGGGACAGGGAAGGGGGATACGCAGTATTTT CATSSTVTPGTGKGDTQYF
- - TRBJ2-7 TRBV6-6 TGTGCCAGCACCCAATCGGGGGATACGTACTCCTACGAGCAGTACTTC CASTQSGDTYSYEQYF
few - TRBJ2-1 TRBV25-1 TGTGCTTCGGGACTGACCTACGATGAGCAGTTCTTC CASGLTYDEQFF
once - TRBJ1-2 TRBV20-1 TGCAGTGCCAGTAGCGACAGCTATAACTATGGCTACACCTTC CSASSDSYNYGYTF
few - TRBJ2-7 TRBV20-1 TGCAGTGCCCTAAGTACAGGGACGTTAACGGAGGAGCAGTACTTC CSALSTGTLTEEQYF
few - TRBJ2-5 TRBV9 TGTGCCAGCAGCGTAGGGCCGTCCGAGACCCAGTACTTC CASSVGPSETQYF
few TRBD2 TRBJ2-1 TRBV6-2/TRBV6-3 TGTGCCAGCAGTTACTCCGGGAGGGGTTCCCCAAAGGGGGTTCACAATGAGCAGTTCTTC CASSYSGRGSPKGVHNEQFF
- - TRBJ1-1 TRBV20-1 TGCAGTGCTCCCCTCCGCCAGGGGAGTCGTGCTTTCTTT CSAPLRQGSRAFF
- - TRBJ2-7 TRBV6-1 TGTGCCAGCAGTGAAAACCGGGGCGAGCAGTACTTC CASSENRGEQYF
once TRBD1 TRBJ2-7 TRBV5-1 TGCGCCAGCAGGGATTGGGGACAGGGCTCCTACGAGCAGTACTTC CASRDWGQGSYEQYF
- - TRBJ1-2 TRBV6-1 TGTGCCAGCAGCCAGAACTGGGACACCGCAACCCTATCTACTAGCTATGGCTACACCTTC CASSQNWDTATLSTSYGYTF
- - TRBJ2-5 TRBV3-1 TGTGCCAGCAGCCAAGACCCAGGGCAAGAGACCCAGTACTTC CASSQDPGQETQYF
- TRBD2 TRBJ2-1 TRBV7-9 TGTGCCAGCAGCGTAGCGGGGGGCCTAACAAACAATGAGCAGTTCTTC CASSVAGGLTNNEQFF
few TRBD1 TRBJ2-7 TRBV29-1 TGCAGCGTTCAAACAAGGACAGGATACGAGCAGTACTTC CSVQTRTGYEQYF
- TRBD1 TRBJ1-4 TRBV5-5 TGTGCCAGCAGCCGATCCGGGACAGCGATCCAAACTAATGAAAAACTGTTTTTT CASSRSGTAIQTNEKLFF
- TRBD2 TRBJ2-1 TRBV7-2 TGTGCCAGCAGCCCAGGCAGACTAGCGGGGTACAATGAGCAGTTCTTC CASSPGRLAGYNEQFF
- - TRBJ1-2 TRBV7-3 TGTGCCAGCAGCTCCCCCTCGGGGGCGAGTGGCTACACCTTC CASSSPSGASGYTF
- TRBD2 TRBJ2-3 TRBV5-1 TGCGCCAGCACTTCCAGAACAACTAGCGGGAGCACAGATACGCAGTATTTT CASTSRTTSGSTDTQYF
- - TRBJ1-2 TRBV12-5 TGTGCTAGTGGTTTCGAATGGGGCTATGGCTACACCTTC CASGFEWGYGYTF